Following are 5 T cell receptor beta chains from one sample sequenced in a study of T cells expressing NK-cell markers. TCRdb re-called the 5' RACE reads and gives one entry per CDR3 protein, without DNA. Its clone listing holds a few hundred thousand distinct CDR3 sequences. What was sequenced was blood T cells: a sorted CD56 or NKG2C T cell subset, CD4+ or CD8+ T cells, or bulk PBMC T cells (not recorded which). These receptor sequences come from a woman in her 50s in good health.

The chain recombines TRBV18 with TRBJ2-4. This CDR3 region has 14 residues. CDR1 is KGHSH, CDR2 LQKENI, per germline. The CDR3 loop is CASSPPPAKNIQYF.

This sequence joins TRBV24-1 and TRBJ2-1; no DNA is available, so the TRBD1 call from TCRdb remains unchecked. Germline CDR1 KGHDR, CDR2 SFDVKD. The CDR3 has 16 amino acids. The CDR3 protein is CATSGKLQTGSNEQFF.

The chain combines TRBV5-5 with TRBJ2-5; there is no DNA to check the TCRdb D call of TRBD2. The CDR3 contains 14 residues. The germline gives CDR1 SGHKS, CDR2 YYEKEE (reference sequence). The CDR3 reads CASHLAGIQETQYF.

The rearrangement links TRBV20-1 to TRBJ2-2; without DNA, the TCRdb call of TRBD2 cannot be checked. Looked up from germline, CDR1 is DFQATT and CDR2 is SNEGSKA (reference sequence). This CDR3 region has 18 residues. This CDR3 reads CSPGRSGRAGGNTGELFF.

The gene calls are TRBV5-1 and TRBJ1-1. Germline assignment: CDR1 SGHRS and CDR2 YFSETQ. This CDR3 contains 11 residues. The CDR3 is CASTKNTEAFF.